The 10 T cell receptor beta chains below all came from one sample that was sequenced in a study of blood T cell repertoires in COVID-19. The protocol was immunoSEQ multiplex PCR, while the TCRdb copy is restricted to in-frame clones and leaves out a portion. The profile shows 140,000 or so clones, about 80% of them singletons. Sequenced sample: peripheral blood. Receptors were obtained from a human donor in a cohort sampled during active COVID-19.

This sequence joins TRBV3-1 (or the pseudogene TRBV3-2) and TRBJ1-2, with 10 bases aligning to TRBD1. Germline V gene data show CDR1 as LGHDT and CDR2 as YNNKEL (reference sequence). This CDR3 contains 14 residues. With 8 bases clipped from V and 8 bases from J, the junction kept 11 bases outside the gene matches. The CDR3 is CASPSRQGACGYTF. The CDR3 DNA reads as TGTGCCAGCCCTTCAAGACAGGGGGCATGCGGCTACACCTTC.

This clone was detected a few times. J is TRBJ1-4 and V is TRBV2; 7 bases match TRBD1. J lost 0 bases, V lost 6 bases, and 13 bases had no gene match. The CDR3 has 18 residues. Germline CDR1 is SNHLY and CDR2 is FYNNEI. The CDR3 sequence is CASSATGLMLATNEKLFF. In nucleotides, the CDR3 is TGTGCCAGCAGCGCGACAGGGCTAATGCTCGCAACTAATGAAAAACTGTTTTTT. Filled out from reference TRBV2 and TRBJ1-4, the complete variable domain reads EPEVTQTPSHQVTQMGQEVILRCVPISNHLYFYWYRQILGQKVEFLVSFYNNEISEKSEIFDDQFSVERPDGSNFTLKIRSTKLEDSAMYFCASSATGLMLATNEKLFFGSGTQLSVL.

The chain couples TRBV7-3 to TRBJ2-6; weak D call: TRBD2 (6 bases). Germline V gene data show CDR1 as SGHTA and CDR2 as FQGTGA. Trimming removed 5 bases at V and 0 bases at J, with 14 bases between. This CDR3 region has 17 residues. The CDR3 coding sequence is TGTGCCAGCAGCCTTATGGGACTGTCCTCTGGGGCCAACGTCCTGACTTTC. It specifies CASSLMGLSSGANVLTF.

V is TRBV7-3 and J is TRBJ2-1, with D possibly TRBD1 on 6 matching bases. CDR1 is SGHTA, CDR2 FQGTGA, per germline. Trimming removed 1 base from V and 6 bases from J, with 7 bases in between. There are 13 residues in the CDR3. The CDR3 reads CASSLSRGNEQFF. The CDR3 DNA reads as TGTGCCAGCAGCTTAAGCAGGGGCAATGAGCAGTTCTTC.

V is TRBV28 and J is TRBJ1-3, with 7 bases lining up with TRBD1. Trimming at V came to 8 bases and at J to 0 bases, leaving 16 bases not matched to a gene. Germline lookup yields CDR1 MDHEN and CDR2 SYDVKM. The length of the CDR3 is 18 residues. The CDR3 spells CASRVGGGPINSGNTIYF. The DNA of the CDR3 is TGTGCCAGCCGCGTCGGAGGGGGCCCCATCAACTCTGGAAACACCATATATTTT.

This clone was seen only once. The chain uses TRBV5-1 and TRBJ2-3, with TRBD2 matching over 10 bases. The V gene's germline CDR1 is SGHRS and CDR2 YFSETQ. The CDR3 contains 19 residues. J was trimmed by 2 bases and V by 0 bases; bases with no gene match: 12. Here the CDR3 reads CASSLEVSRTSGYTDTQYF. For the CDR3, the DNA is TGCGCCAGCAGCTTGGAAGTTTCGAGGACTAGCGGATACACAGATACGCAGTATTTT. Looking up the rest from reference TRBV5-1 and TRBJ2-3 gives the full variable domain: KAGVTQTPRYLIKTRGQQVTLSCSPISGHRSVSWYQQTPGQGLQFLFEYFSETQRNKGNFPGRFSGRQFSNSRSEMNVSTLELGDSALYLCASSLEVSRTSGYTDTQYFGPGTRLTVL.

The chain recombines TRBV4-2 with TRBJ2-3; possible D gene TRBD2, 6 bases. The germline gives CDR1 LGHNA, CDR2 YNFKEQ. This CDR3 spans 18 amino acids. V lost 2 bases to trimming and J lost 0 bases, with 18 bases between them. The CDR3 region has the DNA TGTGCCAGCAGCCAAACCCAAACTAGCACCCGTAGCACAGATACGCAGTATTTT. Translation: CASSQTQTSTRSTDTQYF.

Only one count was recorded for this clone. This sequence joins TRBV7-9 and TRBJ2-1; a weak D match, TRBD1 (8 bases). CDR1 and CDR2 from the germline V gene are SEHNR and FQNEAQ (reference sequence). Trimming stripped 4 bases from V and 1 base from J, with 17 bases between. The CDR3 runs 17 residues. The CDR3 reads CASSSPGGGGSYNEQFF. CDR3 DNA: TGTGCCAGCAGCTCGCCAGGGGGCGGGGGTTCCTACAATGAGCAGTTCTTC.

The chain uses TRBV4-2 and TRBJ2-6; TRBD2 might be the D (5 bases). The V end lost 4 bases, the J end lost 2 bases, and 18 bases lay between the germline ends. The CDR3 extends over 18 amino acids. CDR1 and CDR2 from the germline V gene are LGHNA and YNFKEQ. The CDR3 DNA reads as TGTGCCAGCAGCCGCCCACGCGGGTCTCTCCCTGGGGCCAACGTCCTGACTTTC. Its translation is CASSRPRGSLPGANVLTF.

V is TRBV5-1 and J is TRBJ2-1, with D unclear. The germline V and J ends were trimmed by 3 bases and 0 bases, with 13 bases remaining between them. Germline CDR1 SGHRS, CDR2 YFSETQ. The length of the CDR3 is 16 residues. The CDR3 reads CASSWAGFRSYNEQFF. Written as DNA, the CDR3 is TGCGCCAGCAGCTGGGCTGGGTTCCGCTCCTACAATGAGCAGTTCTTC.